This T cell receptor (beta chain) derives from a study of blood T cells in healthy people across ages. Many counts were recorded for this clonotype. Antigen: not known. The use of a sample-barcoded 5' primer and a J-beta primer mix characterized a second PCR of 7 to 11 cycles. A single record per CDR3 protein comes from TCRdb applying MiXCR to the 5' RACE reads. The data show about 650,000 distinct CDR3 sequences, about a third seen once. This CDR3 is 13 amino acids long. Germline V gene sequence: CDR1 SGDLS, CDR2 YYNGEE. The ends lost 2 bases at V and 7 bases at J; junction bases unmatched: 2. Study-level points and caveats: Long-lived donors exceeded aged donors in naive CD4+ cells and diversity. TCR beta diversity, measured per million T cells, fell in a roughly linear way with age.

Per sample, no less than 5 micrograms of total RNA were extracted. The sample taken for sequencing was blood. The clonotype comes from a woman older than 75 in good health. The chain links TRBV9 to TRBJ2-1, with 8 bases fitting TRBD1. Written as DNA, the CDR3 is TGTGCCAGCAGCGTGACAGGGGCGAATGAGCAGTTCTTC. Encoded protein: CASSVTGANEQFF.